These 21 T cell receptor beta chains were sequenced from one sample in a study of early T cells in non-severe SARS-CoV-2 infection. TCRdb re-derived calls from the 5' RACE reads in MiXCR, one entry per CDR3 protein. The sample has roughly 41,000 distinct CDR3 sequences; under 6.5% are singletons. The specimen was whole blood. These receptors came from an adult who was a healthcare worker with PCR-confirmed SARS-CoV-2 infection or an uninfected control (not recorded which).

The V call is TRBV6-2 or TRBV6-3, the J call TRBJ2-5; 11 nucleotides match TRBD2. CDR3 length: 15 residues. V shed 6 bases, J shed 5 bases, and the junction held 8 bases outside the gene matches. Germline V gene sequence: CDR1 MNHEY, CDR2 SVGEGT. CDR3 sequence: CASRRLAGSIETQYF. In DNA, the CDR3 is TGTGCCAGCAGACGACTAGCGGGAAGCATTGAGACCCAGTACTTC.

This clonotype was counted ten times or more. The chain joins TRBV19 to TRBJ2-1; 7 bases line up with TRBD2. This CDR3 is 15 amino acids long. The germline gives CDR1 LNHDA, CDR2 SQIVND (reference sequence). With 3 bases clipped from V and 2 bases from J, the junction kept 4 bases outside the gene matches. The CDR3 nucleotides are TGTGCCAGTAGTATGGGGGAGGGCACCTACAATGAGCAGTTCTTC. Translating it yields CASSMGEGTYNEQFF.

The chain joins TRBV20-1 to TRBJ2-1; 7 positions match TRBD2. The ends lost 3 bases at V and 8 bases at J; junction bases unmatched: 13. The CDR3 is 15 residues long. Germline V CDR1 and CDR2: DFQATT, SNEGSKA (reference sequence). This CDR3 reads CSARGLSYGIYEQFF. The CDR3 DNA reads TGCAGTGCTAGGGGACTATCCTACGGAATCTATGAGCAGTTCTTC.

This chain uses TRBV6-2 or TRBV6-3 with TRBJ2-1; TRBD2 matches at 8 bases. Germline V gene sequence: CDR1 MNHEY, CDR2 SVGEGT. CDR3 length equals 16 residues. Losses at the gene ends were 6 bases for V and 0 bases for J; bases not matched to a gene: 7. The CDR3 DNA follows: TGTGCCAGCAGACCCACTAGCGGTCCCTCCTACAATGAGCAGTTCTTC. Protein: CASRPTSGPSYNEQFF.

This clonotype was counted many times. J is TRBJ2-3 and V is TRBV19, with 9 nucleotides matching TRBD1. Germline CDR1 and CDR2: LNHDA and SQIVND (reference sequence). The trim removed 5 bases at V and 5 bases at J, leaving 14 bases unmatched. The CDR3 length is 17 residues. The CDR3 DNA reads TGTGCCAGTAGTTTTGGCTGGGGGACAGGGTTAAGAGATACGCAGTATTTT. Translating it yields CASSFGWGTGLRDTQYF.

This clonotype was found many times. The rearrangement links TRBV19 to TRBJ2-5, with 10 bases identical to TRBD2. Germline V gene sequence: CDR1 LNHDA, CDR2 SQIVND (reference sequence). The V gene end was trimmed by 5 bases and the J gene end by 6 bases; junction bases not matched to a gene: 15. The CDR3 spans 17 residues. CDR3 loop: CASSPYDSSGGAKTQYF. For the CDR3, the DNA is TGTGCCAGTAGTCCGTACGACTCCAGCGGGGGGGCGAAGACCCAGTACTTC.

This clonotype was seen repeatedly, ten times or more. The chain couples TRBV20-1 to TRBJ2-7; 11 bases align to TRBD2. The CDR3 totals 15 residues. The J segment lost 5 bases and the V segment lost 3 bases, leaving 9 bases of the junction unmatched. CDR1 and CDR2 from the germline V gene are DFQATT and SNEGSKA (reference sequence). Written as DNA, the CDR3 is TGCAGTGCTAGGACTAGCGGGATGAGGGAGGACGAGCAGTACTTC. Translating gives CSARTSGMREDEQYF.

The J gene is TRBJ2-1, the V gene TRBV10-3; D not certain. Germline V CDR1 and CDR2: ENHRY, SYGVKD. Trimming cost V 10 bases and J 4 bases, with 11 bases left between them. The length of the CDR3 is 12 residues. CDR3: CATVGGYNEQFF. DNA for the CDR3: TGTGCCACCGTCGGTGGGTACAATGAGCAGTTCTTC.

This clonotype was seen at least ten times. The chain joins TRBV11-2 to TRBJ1-1; D not certain. The ends were cut back, 7 bases at V and 0 bases at J, with 9 bases in the middle. Germline assignment: CDR1 SGHAT and CDR2 FQNNGV. This CDR3 has 13 residues. CDR3 residues: CASTQHLNTEAFF. The CDR3 DNA sequence: TGTGCCAGCACCCAACACCTGAACACTGAAGCTTTCTTT.

V usage is TRBV9 and J usage is TRBJ2-7; 7 bases agree with TRBD1. Germline values: CDR1 SGDLS, CDR2 YYNGEE. This CDR3 has 14 amino acids. With V trimmed by 3 bases and J by 2 bases, 5 bases remained unmatched. This chain's CDR3 is CASSAGQATYEQYF. CDR3 DNA: TGTGCCAGCAGCGCCGGACAGGCCACCTACGAGCAGTACTTC.

At least ten counts were recorded for this clonotype. V usage is TRBV10-3 and J usage is TRBJ1-5, with D unclear. The V end lost 4 bases, the J end lost 5 bases, and 12 bases lay between the germline ends. The CDR3 covers 14 residues. CDR1 and CDR2 (germline): ENHRY, SYGVKD. Here the CDR3 reads CAISGEAGDQPQHF. The CDR3 nucleotides are TGTGCCATCAGTGGCGAAGCAGGTGATCAGCCCCAGCATTTT.

Ten or more counts support this clonotype. V usage is TRBV5-1 and J usage is TRBJ1-1; no clear D gene. Germline CDR1 reads SGHRS; CDR2 reads YFSETQ. Trimming removed 0 bases from V and 1 base from J, with 13 bases in between. This CDR3 comprises 16 residues. CDR3 amino acids: CASSLEYAITNTEAFF. The CDR3 DNA sequence: TGCGCCAGCAGCTTGGAGTACGCGATTACGAACACTGAAGCTTTCTTT.

The gene calls are TRBV7-8 and TRBJ2-6; no firm D call. The CDR3 is 15 amino acids. CDR1 and CDR2 from the germline V gene are SGHVS and FQNEAQ. Trimming stripped 5 bases from V and 0 bases from J, with 8 bases between. The CDR3 reads CASSDDRSGANVLTF. CDR3 nucleotides: TGTGCCAGCAGCGACGACCGCTCTGGGGCCAACGTCCTGACTTTC. Full variable domain (remainder filled in from reference TRBV7-8 and TRBJ2-6): GAGVSQSPRYKVAKRGQDVALRCDPISGHVSLFWYQQALGQGPEFLTYFQNEAQLDKSGLPSDRFFAERPEGSVSTLKIQRTQQEDSAVYLCASSDDRSGANVLTFGAGSRLTVL.

This clonotype was counted many times. The chain uses TRBV6-5 and TRBJ2-2; 7 nucleotides line up with TRBD1. Germline assignment: CDR1 MNHEY and CDR2 SVGAGI. J was trimmed by 0 bases and V by 6 bases; bases with no gene match: 13. The CDR3 has 18 residues. CDR3 bases: TGTGCCAGCAGCCGCTTCCCCCCCGGGACAGCGAACACCGGGGAGCTGTTTTTT. Protein product: CASSRFPPGTANTGELFF.

This clonotype has at least ten counts. One junction end disagrees with the germline gene, perhaps due to a read error. The chain links TRBV14 to TRBJ2-1; TRBD2 is a possible D gene (5 bases). Germline CDR1 and CDR2: SGHDN and FVKESK. CDR3 length: 13 residues. The CDR3 sequence: CASSQQRYSEQFF. The CDR3 nucleotides are TGTGCCAGCAGCCAACAGCGGTACAGTGAGCAGTTCTTC.

This sequence joins TRBV11-2 and TRBJ2-7; no reliable D call. The CDR3 extends over 11 amino acids. CDR1 and CDR2 from the germline V gene are SGHAT and FQNNGV. The germline V and J ends were trimmed by 5 bases and 7 bases, with 9 bases remaining between them. CDR3 sequence reads: CASSLLGEQYF. CDR3 nucleotide sequence: TGTGCCAGCAGCCTCCTAGGGGAGCAGTACTTC.

As for this clonotype: This may stem from a read error, because a much larger clone lies one nucleotide away. This rearrangement joins TRBV7-2 to TRBJ1-6; perhaps TRBD1 as D (5 bases). Germline CDR1 and CDR2: SGHTA and FQGNSA. The V end lost 10 bases, the J end lost 5 bases, and 21 bases lay between the germline ends. The CDR3 has 16 residues. The CDR3 here is CANSPFARANNSPLHF. The DNA of the CDR3 is TGTGCCAACAGTCCCTTTGCCAGGGCTAATAATTCACCCCTCCACTTT.

This clonotype was seen many times. The chain has TRBV12-3 or TRBV12-4 and TRBJ2-5; D call uncertain. Trimming shortened V by 3 bases and J by 4 bases, and 9 bases separated the two germline ends. The CDR3 contains 13 residues. This CDR3 reads CASSFSASETQYF. Written as DNA, the CDR3 is TGTGCCAGCAGTTTTAGTGCGTCAGAGACCCAGTACTTC.

This clonotype has a count of ten or more. The chain carries TRBV7-6 and TRBJ1-3; TRBD1 aligns across 10 bases. The CDR3 contains 15 residues. Trimming at V came to 3 bases and at J to 9 bases, leaving 8 bases not matched to a gene. The germline gives CDR1 SGHVS, CDR2 FNYEAQ. The CDR3, as DNA: TGTGCCAGCAGCTTCTCCGGGACAGGGGACGGCACCATATATTTT. This encodes CASSFSGTGDGTIYF.

This clonotype was seen ten or more times. The CDR3 DNA sequence: TGTGCCAGCATTAATCCAGGGGGTGGGATCTACGAGCAGTACTTC. This codes for CASINPGGGIYEQYF. This sequence joins TRBV2 and TRBJ2-7; 7 bases align to TRBD1. Germline trimming cut 7 bases from V and 3 bases from J; bases unmatched to any gene: 12. The CDR3 sequence is 15 residues long. Germline lookup yields CDR1 SNHLY and CDR2 FYNNEI. The whole variable domain, remainder taken from reference TRBV2 and TRBJ2-7, is EPEVTQTPSHQVTQMGQEVILRCVPISNHLYFYWYRQILGQKVEFLVSFYNNEISEKSEIFDDQFSVERPDGSNFTLKIRSTKLEDSAMYFCASINPGGGIYEQYFGPGTRLTVT.

The sample holds many counts of this clonotype. J is TRBJ2-7 and V is TRBV6-2 or TRBV6-3; no clear D gene. Trimming shortened V by 0 bases and J by 6 bases, and 18 bases separated the two germline ends. The CDR3 loop spans 16 amino acids. Germline assignment: CDR1 MNHEY and CDR2 SVGEGT. The CDR3 spells CASSYSKGIGPREQYF. The CDR3 DNA reads TGTGCCAGCAGTTACTCGAAGGGTATAGGGCCTCGCGAGCAGTACTTC.